Listed below are T cell receptor beta chains from one sample, sequenced in a study of blood T cell repertoires in COVID-19. The data were produced by immunoSEQ multiplex PCR, yet TCRdb's version contains in-frame clones alone and is incomplete. This sample has 150,000 or so clones, with around 86% found just once. Sequenced material: peripheral blood. These receptors all stem from a man older than 75 with acute or convalescent COVID-19. Each CDR3 is given with its conserved first and last residue. Fields, in order: CDR3 DNA, CDR3 protein, V gene, J gene, CDR3 length, D gene, clone size. D genes are given only for firm matches. Clone size appears in some rows only: once, few, many, or a class for an expanded clone.

TGTGCCAGCAGCCCCCTGACAGGGGGGAAAGAGACCCAGTACTTC,CASSPLTGGKETQYF,TRBV6-5,TRBJ2-5,15,TRBD1,-
TGTGCCAGCAGCCAAGATAAGGGGCAGGTCTATGGCTACACCTTC,CASSQDKGQVYGYTF,TRBV3-1/TRBV3-2,TRBJ1-2,15,-,-
TGTGCCAGCAGTTCACAGGGGGCGGGTGGCTACACCTTC,CASSSQGAGGYTF,TRBV28,TRBJ1-2,13,TRBD1,-
TGTGCCAGCAGCTTAAACGAGGGTATTCAGAATCAGCCCCAGCATTTT,CASSLNEGIQNQPQHF,TRBV7-8,TRBJ1-5,16,-,once
TGTGCCAGCAGCCCCCCGGGACAGGGGACCGGGGAGCTGTTTTTT,CASSPPGQGTGELFF,TRBV9,TRBJ2-2,15,TRBD1,-
TGCACCAGCAGCCAAGGGTCTAGCGGGAGTGGCTATGAGCAGTTCTTC,CTSSQGSSGSGYEQFF,TRBV1,TRBJ2-1,16,-,-
TGTGCCAGCAGTACCGGGACAGGGATTTACAATGAGCAGTTCTTC,CASSTGTGIYNEQFF,TRBV2,TRBJ2-1,15,TRBD1,once
TGTGCCAGCAGCCACGACTCGGGGTGGAGAGAGCAGTACTTC,CASSHDSGWREQYF,TRBV3-1/TRBV3-2,TRBJ2-7,14,-,once
TGTGCCAGCAGTTTCGCAGGGAATGGTCAGCCCCAGCATTTT,CASSFAGNGQPQHF,TRBV28,TRBJ1-5,14,-,-
TGTGCCAGCAGCTTTCGAGGGGGCCGGACCTACAATGAGCAGTTCTTC,CASSFRGGRTYNEQFF,TRBV11-2,TRBJ2-1,16,TRBD1,-
TGTGCCAGCAGTGAAGCAGTGACATCCACTGAAGCTTTCTTT,CASSEAVTSTEAFF,TRBV2,TRBJ1-1,14,-,once
TGTGCCAGCAGCCAAGTAGGTACAGGGGTCTATGGCTACACCTTC,CASSQVGTGVYGYTF,TRBV3-1/TRBV3-2,TRBJ1-2,15,TRBD1,-
TGTGCCAGCAGCCAAGGACAGATTATGAACACCGGGGAGCTGTTTTTT,CASSQGQIMNTGELFF,TRBV16,TRBJ2-2,16,-,-
TGTGCCAGCAGTGAAATTAGTGGTGAAAAACTGTTTTTT,CASSEISGEKLFF,TRBV2,TRBJ1-4,13,-,-
TGCGCCAGCAGCTTGGGGACAGCCGAGCAGTACTTC,CASSLGTAEQYF,TRBV5-1,TRBJ2-7,12,-,-
TGTGCCAGCAGCTTCTGGGGCCTGGGTACGCAGTATTTT,CASSFWGLGTQYF,TRBV5-6,TRBJ2-3,13,-,-
TGTGCCAGCAGCCGCAATCCGGGACCCTCGGGGGAGCAGCCCCAGCATTTT,CASSRNPGPSGEQPQHF,TRBV6-2/TRBV6-3,TRBJ1-5,17,-,-
TGTGCTAGCAGTACAACAGGGTCAGAGACCCAGTACTTC,CASSTTGSETQYF,TRBV7-7,TRBJ2-5,13,-,-
TGTGCCAGCAGCGGGCCGGGACAGACACCCGAGCAGTACTTC,CASSGPGQTPEQYF,TRBV5-5,TRBJ2-7,14,TRBD1,-
TGTGCCAGCAGCCAAGGGGGGACAGCGGAAAACACCATATATTTT,CASSQGGTAENTIYF,TRBV3-1/TRBV3-2,TRBJ1-3,15,TRBD1,-
TGTGCCATCAGTGAGTCAGTTAGCGGGGGGTCGGACAATGAGCAGTTCTTC,CAISESVSGGSDNEQFF,TRBV10-3,TRBJ2-1,17,TRBD2,-
TGTGCCAGCAGCCAAGACCGGGACTCCCTAACTAATGAAAAACTGTTTTTT,CASSQDRDSLTNEKLFF,TRBV3-1/TRBV3-2,TRBJ1-4,17,-,-
TGCAGCGCAGTAGGGACAGGGAAAGATACGCAGTATTTT,CSAVGTGKDTQYF,TRBV29-1,TRBJ2-3,13,TRBD1,-
TGTGCCAGCAGCTGGGTGGGGGAGGCCGAGCAGTACTTC,CASSWVGEAEQYF,TRBV5-8,TRBJ2-7,13,-,-
TGTGCCAGCAGCTTAGGGGGTAGCGGGAGGCCACACTACAATGAGCAGTTCTTC,CASSLGGSGRPHYNEQFF,TRBV11-2,TRBJ2-1,18,TRBD2,-
TGCGCCAGCAGCCAAGTGGCGGGCGGGAGTGCCGGGGAGCTGTTTTTT,CASSQVAGGSAGELFF,TRBV4-1,TRBJ2-2,16,TRBD2,-
TGTGCCAGCAGCTTGGCTCCGGAGAGTAATGAGCAGTTCTTC,CASSLAPESNEQFF,TRBV7-6,TRBJ2-1,14,-,-
TGTGCCAGCGTCCCTGATGGCCTCCATGAAAAACTGTTTTTT,CASVPDGLHEKLFF,TRBV7-9,TRBJ1-4,14,-,few
TGTGCCAGTAGTATTCAAGGACAGGGAACCTTGGGCAATCAGCCCCAGCATTTT,CASSIQGQGTLGNQPQHF,TRBV19,TRBJ1-5,18,TRBD1,-
TGTGCCAGTAATGAGGGCCTTGTGGGCTACACCTTC,CASNEGLVGYTF,TRBV19,TRBJ1-2,12,-,-
TGCGCCAGCAGTGAGTCGTCCAGGGCGCCCATGGAAGCTTTCTTT,CASSESSRAPMEAFF,TRBV10-1,TRBJ1-1,15,-,once
TGTGCCAGCAGCCTACGGGGGGCCGGCGAGCAGTACTTC,CASSLRGAGEQYF,TRBV3-1/TRBV3-2,TRBJ2-7,13,-,-
TGCGCCAGCAGCTCCTCCGGGACAGGGGTCCAAGGCGACTATGGCTACACCTTC,CASSSSGTGVQGDYGYTF,TRBV5-1,TRBJ1-2,18,TRBD1,-
TGTGCCAGCAGCCGAGTGGGGACTAGCGGGGCCTATGAGCAGTTCTTC,CASSRVGTSGAYEQFF,TRBV27,TRBJ2-1,16,TRBD2,-
TGTGCCAGCAGTCCCGACTTTAGCAATCAGCCCCAGCATTTT,CASSPDFSNQPQHF,TRBV6-4,TRBJ1-5,14,-,-
TGTGCCAGCAGTCACCGGGACAGGGGAAGCCAGTACTTC,CASSHRDRGSQYF,TRBV12-3/TRBV12-4,TRBJ2-5,13,TRBD1,-
TGCGCCAGCAGCTTGACTAGCGGGAACCACAATGAGCAGTTCTTC,CASSLTSGNHNEQFF,TRBV5-1,TRBJ2-1,15,TRBD2,-
TGTGCCAGCAGTAGCAGGAAGGGACACAACTATGGCTACACCTTC,CASSSRKGHNYGYTF,TRBV6-5,TRBJ1-2,15,-,-
TGTGCCAGCAGTTTTCTCCCGGGGGCCGGGGAGCTGTTTTTT,CASSFLPGAGELFF,TRBV28,TRBJ2-2,14,-,-
TGTGCCATCAGGGCCCTTGCAGGGGGTGGCTATGGCTACACCTTC,CAIRALAGGGYGYTF,TRBV10-3,TRBJ1-2,15,TRBD1,-
TGCGCCAGCAGCTCAGGACAGCCTGGGCTCGAGCAGTACTTC,CASSSGQPGLEQYF,TRBV5-1,TRBJ2-7,14,-,-
TGTGCCACCAGCAGAGATTTGGTAGCGGGGGCCAAAAACATTCAGTACTTC,CATSRDLVAGAKNIQYF,TRBV15,TRBJ2-4,17,TRBD2,-
TGTGCCAGCAGTTACGATCTAGCGGGTGGCACAGATACGCAGTATTTT,CASSYDLAGGTDTQYF,TRBV6-5,TRBJ2-3,16,TRBD2,-
TGTGCCAGCAGTTATGAAGACAGGGGGCGGCAGCCCCAGCATTTT,CASSYEDRGRQPQHF,TRBV28,TRBJ1-5,15,TRBD1,-
TGTGCCAGCTCAGCAGGGACATACTACGAGCAGTACTTC,CASSAGTYYEQYF,TRBV18,TRBJ2-7,13,-,-
TGTGCCAGCAGCCGGACTAGCGGGAGCCCCATCATGCGTCTAGAGACCCAGTACTTC,CASSRTSGSPIMRLETQYF,TRBV7-9,TRBJ2-5,19,TRBD2,once
TGTGCCAGCAAGGGGACAGGGCTCAATCAGCCCCAGCATTTT,CASKGTGLNQPQHF,TRBV6-5,TRBJ1-5,14,TRBD1,-
TGTGCCAGCACGGCGGTTTATAGCAATCAGCCCCAGCATTTT,CASTAVYSNQPQHF,TRBV6-5,TRBJ1-5,14,-,few
TGTGCCAGCAGCCAAATTCCGGGGAAACTGTTTTTT,CASSQIPGKLFF,TRBV14,TRBJ1-4,12,-,-
TGTGCCAGCAGCCAACTAGGAGGCGAAACTGAAGCTTTCTTT,CASSQLGGETEAFF,TRBV3-1/TRBV3-2,TRBJ1-1,14,-,-
TGTGCCAGCAGCTTGAGGACAGGGAGAACTGAAGCTTTCTTT,CASSLRTGRTEAFF,TRBV7-9,TRBJ1-1,14,TRBD1,few
TGTGCCAGCTCAGCCCGACAGGGTTTCGAGGACGAGCAGTACTTC,CASSARQGFEDEQYF,TRBV18,TRBJ2-7,15,TRBD1,-
TGTGCCAGCAGCTCCGGGAGAGCGGGGGGTCTCAATGAGCAGTTCTTC,CASSSGRAGGLNEQFF,TRBV7-6,TRBJ2-1,16,TRBD2,-
TGTGCCAGCAGCTTAGAGGGGGCGAGTGCTAAAGAGACCCAGTACTTC,CASSLEGASAKETQYF,TRBV7-9,TRBJ2-5,16,TRBD1,once